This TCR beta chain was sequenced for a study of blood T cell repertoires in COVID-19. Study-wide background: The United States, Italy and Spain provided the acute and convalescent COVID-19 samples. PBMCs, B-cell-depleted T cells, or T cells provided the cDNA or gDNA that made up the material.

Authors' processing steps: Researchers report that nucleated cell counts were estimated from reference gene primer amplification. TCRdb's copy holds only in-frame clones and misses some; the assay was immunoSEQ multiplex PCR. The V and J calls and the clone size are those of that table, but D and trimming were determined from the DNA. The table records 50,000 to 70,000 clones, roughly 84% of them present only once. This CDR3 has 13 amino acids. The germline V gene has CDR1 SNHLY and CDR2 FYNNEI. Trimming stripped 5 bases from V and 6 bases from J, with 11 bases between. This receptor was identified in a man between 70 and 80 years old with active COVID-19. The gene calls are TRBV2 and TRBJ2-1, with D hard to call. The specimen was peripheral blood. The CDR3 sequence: CASSPMLGNEQFF. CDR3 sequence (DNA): TGTGCCAGCAGTCCCATGCTAGGCAATGAGCAGTTCTTC.